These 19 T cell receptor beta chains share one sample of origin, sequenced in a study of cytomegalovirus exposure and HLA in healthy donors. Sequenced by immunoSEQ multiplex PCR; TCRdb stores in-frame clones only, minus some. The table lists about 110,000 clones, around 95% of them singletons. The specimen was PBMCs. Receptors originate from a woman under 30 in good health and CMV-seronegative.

CDR3 sequence (DNA): TGTGCCAGCTCACCCGAATATCCGGGACTAGGCTCCTACGAGCAGTACTTC. Translated, it gives CASSPEYPGLGSYEQYF. The rearrangement uses TRBV18 and TRBJ2-7; TRBD2 matches at 8 bases. Germline V lookup: CDR1 KGHSH, CDR2 LQKENI. The CDR3 totals 17 residues. Trimming took 3 bases from V and 0 from J; bases not matched to a gene: 10.

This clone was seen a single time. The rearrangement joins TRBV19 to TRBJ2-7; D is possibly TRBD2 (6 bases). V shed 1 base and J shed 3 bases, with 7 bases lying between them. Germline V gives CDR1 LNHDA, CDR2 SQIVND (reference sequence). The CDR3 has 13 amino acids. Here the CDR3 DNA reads TGTGCCAGTAGTATAGCGGGAGACTACGAGCAGTACTTC. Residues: CASSIAGDYEQYF. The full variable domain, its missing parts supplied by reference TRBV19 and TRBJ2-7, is DGGITQSPKYLFRKEGQNVTLSCEQNLNHDAMYWYRQDPGQGLRLIYYSQIVNDFQKGDIAEGYSVSREKKESFPLTVTSAQKNPTAFYLCASSIAGDYEQYFGPGTRLTVT.

CDR3 DNA sequence: TGTGCCAGCAGAACCGGGACAGTAGCTACTAGCACAGATACGCAGTATTTT. It is translated as CASRTGTVATSTDTQYF. V usage is TRBV7-9 and J usage is TRBJ2-3; 7 bases are shared with TRBD1. The germline V gene encodes CDR1 SEHNR and CDR2 FQNEAQ (reference sequence). Trimming took 6 bases from V and 0 from J; bases not matched to a gene: 12. This CDR3 region has 17 residues. Combining the CDR3 with reference TRBV7-9 and TRBJ2-3 gives the whole variable domain DTGVSQNPRHKITKRGQNVTFRCDPISEHNRLYWYRQTLGQGPEFLTYFQNEAQLEKSRLLSDRFSAERPKGSFSTLEIQRTEQGDSAMYLCASRTGTVATSTDTQYFGPGTRLTVL.

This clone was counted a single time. The CDR3 DNA reads TGTGCCACCAGCAGCCGCGGGAGGAGTAGCGGGGACACCGGGGAGCTGTTTTTT. Its protein is CATSSRGRSSGDTGELFF. The V call is TRBV15, the J call TRBJ2-2; 8 positions agree with TRBD2. With 3 bases clipped from V and 3 bases from J, the junction kept 12 bases outside the gene matches. The CDR3 is 18 residues long. Germline V gene data show CDR1 as LNHNV and CDR2 as YYDKDF (reference sequence).

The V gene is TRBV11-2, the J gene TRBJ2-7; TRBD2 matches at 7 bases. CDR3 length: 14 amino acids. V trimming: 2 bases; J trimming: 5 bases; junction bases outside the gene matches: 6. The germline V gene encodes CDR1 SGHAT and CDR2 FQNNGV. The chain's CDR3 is CASSLTSAPHEQYF. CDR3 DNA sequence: TGTGCCAGCAGCTTAACTAGCGCGCCCCACGAGCAGTACTTC.

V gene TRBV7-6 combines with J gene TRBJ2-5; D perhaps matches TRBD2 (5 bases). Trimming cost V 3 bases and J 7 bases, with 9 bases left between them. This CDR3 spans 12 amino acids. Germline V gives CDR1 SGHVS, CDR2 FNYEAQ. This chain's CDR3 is CASSFLRGTQYF. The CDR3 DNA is TGTGCCAGCAGCTTCCTCCGGGGGACCCAGTACTTC.

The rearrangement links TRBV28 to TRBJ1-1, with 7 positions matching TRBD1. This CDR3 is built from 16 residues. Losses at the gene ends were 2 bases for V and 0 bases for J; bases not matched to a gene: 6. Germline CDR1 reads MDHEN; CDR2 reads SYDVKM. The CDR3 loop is CASSLIQGGLNTEAFF. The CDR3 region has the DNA TGTGCCAGCAGTTTAATCCAGGGGGGTTTGAACACTGAAGCTTTCTTT.

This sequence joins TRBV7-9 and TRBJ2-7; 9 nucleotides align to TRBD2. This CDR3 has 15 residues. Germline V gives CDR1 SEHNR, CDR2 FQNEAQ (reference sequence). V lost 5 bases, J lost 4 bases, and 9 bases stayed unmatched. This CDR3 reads CASSEGLASRYEQYF. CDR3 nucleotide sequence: TGTGCCAGCAGCGAGGGACTAGCTTCTCGGTACGAGCAGTACTTC.

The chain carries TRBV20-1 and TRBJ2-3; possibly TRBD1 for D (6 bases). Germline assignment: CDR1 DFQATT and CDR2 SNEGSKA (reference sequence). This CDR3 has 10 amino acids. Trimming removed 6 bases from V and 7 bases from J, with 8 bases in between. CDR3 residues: CSAQGYTQYF. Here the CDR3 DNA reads TGCAGTGCGCAGGGGTATACGCAGTATTTT.

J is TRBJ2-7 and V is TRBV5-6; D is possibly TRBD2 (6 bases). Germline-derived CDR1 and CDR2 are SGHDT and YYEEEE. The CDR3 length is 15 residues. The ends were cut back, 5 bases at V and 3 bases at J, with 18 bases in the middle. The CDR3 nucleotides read TGTGCCAGCAGTATGGACTACGACTCAAACTACGAGCAGTACTTC. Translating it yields CASSMDYDSNYEQYF.

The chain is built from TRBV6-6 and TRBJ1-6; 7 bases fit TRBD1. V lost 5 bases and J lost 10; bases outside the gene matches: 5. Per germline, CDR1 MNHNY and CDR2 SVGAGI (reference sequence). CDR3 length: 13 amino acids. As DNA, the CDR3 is TGTGCCAGCAGTCCCCGGGACAGCTCACCCCTCCACTTT. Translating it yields CASSPRDSSPLHF.

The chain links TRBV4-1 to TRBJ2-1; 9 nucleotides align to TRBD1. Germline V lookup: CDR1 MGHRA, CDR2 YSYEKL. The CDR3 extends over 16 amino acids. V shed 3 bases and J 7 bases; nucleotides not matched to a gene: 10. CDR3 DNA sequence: TGCGCCAGCAGCCAGACCCCGGGACAGGGTGCAAATGAGCAGTTCTTC. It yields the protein CASSQTPGQGANEQFF.

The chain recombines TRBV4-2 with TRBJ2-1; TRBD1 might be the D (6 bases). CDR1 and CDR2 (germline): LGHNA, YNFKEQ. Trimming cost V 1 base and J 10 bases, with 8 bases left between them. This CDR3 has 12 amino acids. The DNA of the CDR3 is TGTGCCAGCAGCCAAGTTCAGGGGGAGCAGTTCTTC. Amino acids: CASSQVQGEQFF.

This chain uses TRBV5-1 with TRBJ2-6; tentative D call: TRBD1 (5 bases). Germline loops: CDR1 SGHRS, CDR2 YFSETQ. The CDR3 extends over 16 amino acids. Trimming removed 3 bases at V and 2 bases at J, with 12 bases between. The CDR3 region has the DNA TGCGCCAGCAGCTGGACAATTCGAACTGGGGCCAACGTCCTGACTTTC. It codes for CASSWTIRTGANVLTF.

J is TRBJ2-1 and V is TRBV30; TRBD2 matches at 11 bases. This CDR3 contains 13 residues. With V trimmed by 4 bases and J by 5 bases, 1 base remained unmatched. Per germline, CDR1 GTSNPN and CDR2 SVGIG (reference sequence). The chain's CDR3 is CAWNSGGDNEQFF. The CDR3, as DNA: TGTGCCTGGAATAGCGGGGGGGACAATGAGCAGTTCTTC.

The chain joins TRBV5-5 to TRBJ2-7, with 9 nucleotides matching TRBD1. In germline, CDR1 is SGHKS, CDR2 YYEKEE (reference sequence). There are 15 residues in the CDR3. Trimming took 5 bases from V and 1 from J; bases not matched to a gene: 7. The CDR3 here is CASSFDRGISYEQYF. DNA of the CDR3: TGTGCCAGCAGTTTTGACAGGGGGATATCCTACGAGCAGTACTTC. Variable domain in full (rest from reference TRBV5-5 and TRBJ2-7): DAGVTQSPTHLIKTRGQQVTLRCSPISGHKSVSWYQQVLGQGPQFIFQYYEKEERGRGNFPDRFSARQFPNYSSELNVNALLLGDSALYLCASSFDRGISYEQYFGPGTRLTVT.

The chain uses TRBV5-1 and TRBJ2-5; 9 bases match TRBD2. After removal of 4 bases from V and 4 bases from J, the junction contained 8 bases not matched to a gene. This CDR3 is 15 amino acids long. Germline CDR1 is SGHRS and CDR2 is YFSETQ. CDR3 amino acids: CASSPGTSPAETQYF. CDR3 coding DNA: TGCGCCAGCAGCCCCGGGACTAGCCCCGCAGAGACCCAGTACTTC.

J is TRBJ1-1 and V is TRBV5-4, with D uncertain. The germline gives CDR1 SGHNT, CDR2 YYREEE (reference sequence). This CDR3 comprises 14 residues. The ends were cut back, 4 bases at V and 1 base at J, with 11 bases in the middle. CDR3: CASSPWSGNTEAFF. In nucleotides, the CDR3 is TGTGCCAGCAGCCCCTGGTCGGGGAACACTGAAGCTTTCTTT.

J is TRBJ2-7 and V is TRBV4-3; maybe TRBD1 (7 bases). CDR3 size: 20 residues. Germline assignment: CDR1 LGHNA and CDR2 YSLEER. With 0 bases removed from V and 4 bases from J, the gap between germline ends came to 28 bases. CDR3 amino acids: CASSQDVSWGGQDTTYEQYF. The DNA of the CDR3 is TGCGCCAGCAGCCAAGATGTAAGCTGGGGAGGACAGGACACCACGTACGAGCAGTACTTC.